The 16 T cell receptor beta chains given below trace back to one sample, sequenced in a study of tumor-infiltrating lymphocytes in primary liver carcinoma. The source material, 20-30 mg of unsorted bulk tissue, was used to co-extract RNA and DNA. Starting from 500 ng of total RNA, TCR beta cDNA was produced with a primer in the constant region. It was through three nested multiplex PCR rounds of slightly modified ARM-PCR that TCR beta libraries arose. The first two PCR rounds, around 11 cycles each, used TRBV1-TRBV30 forward primers and a C-beta reverse primer. TCRdb re-called the multiplex PCR reads through MiXCR, storing one row per CDR3 protein. There are about 110,000 distinct CDR3 sequences in the sample; roughly three fifths occur only once, and roughly 8.8% lies in the top ten. The specimen was liver tumor tissue from sampling region 1. As for subset: tumor region T1, superior pole. Receptors were obtained from a woman aged 55-69 years with primary liver carcinoma and hepatitis B virus infection.

The gene calls are TRBV29-1 and TRBJ2-1; TRBD2 aligns across 10 bases. The CDR3 is 14 amino acids. From germline, CDR1 is SQVTM and CDR2 ANQGSEA. The V and J ends lost 4 bases and 8 bases, in that order; junction bases with no gene match: 8. In DNA form, the CDR3 reads TGCAGCGTTGCAGGTACTAGCGGGGAGTATGAGCAGTTCTTC. It is translated as CSVAGTSGEYEQFF.

With regard to this clonotype: Mismatch with germline at one junction end may stem from a read error. The genes are TRBV5-1 and TRBJ2-1, with TRBD2 matching over 7 bases. This CDR3 is built from 16 residues. Germline CDR1 reads SGHRS; CDR2 reads YFSETQ. The CDR3 nucleotides are TGCGCCAGCAACATTTCTAGCGGATCCTCCTACAATGAGCAGTTATTC. Its protein is CASNISSGSSYNEQLF.

Note on this clonotype: A much larger clone sits a single nucleotide away, making a read error possible. This chain uses TRBV29-1 with TRBJ1-2, with D perhaps TRBD1 (5 bases). Germline V lookup: CDR1 SQVTM, CDR2 ANQGSEA. This CDR3 is 13 amino acids long. With 4 bases removed from V and 6 bases from J, the gap between germline ends came to 15 bases. The CDR3 region has the DNA TGCAGCGTTGTGAAGGGGAGCGCTCATGGCTACACCTTC. Translated, it gives CSVVKGSAHGYTF.

The chain recombines TRBV10-2 with TRBJ2-7; no clear D gene. Trimming cost V 10 bases and J 0 bases, with 16 bases left between them. Germline V gene sequence: CDR1 WSHSY, CDR2 SAAADI. CDR3 length: 14 residues. The CDR3 loop is CATSTQLCSYEQYF. The CDR3 nucleotides read TGCGCCACTTCCACGCAATTATGCTCCTACGAGCAGTACTTC.

Comment on this clonotype: Mismatch with germline at one junction end may stem from a read error. J is TRBJ2-2 and V is TRBV11-3; TRBD2 agrees at 7 bases. Germline-derived CDR1 and CDR2 are SGHNT and YENEEA. This CDR3 has 14 residues. The chain's CDR3 is CASSGWTVSGELLF. The CDR3 bases are TGTGCCAGTAGCGGGTGGACGGTGTCCGGGGAGCTGCTTTTT.

With respect to this clonotype: This could be a read error, since a much larger clone is one nucleotide away. The rearrangement links TRBV6-1 to TRBJ1-5; the D gene is possibly TRBD1 (6 bases). V shed 5 bases and J shed 6 bases, with 8 bases lying between them. The CDR3 has 12 residues. Germline lookup yields CDR1 MNHNS and CDR2 SASEGT. CDR3 in DNA: TGTGCCAGCAGTAAGGACAGTCAGCCCCAGCATTTT. The encoded protein is CASSKDSQPQHF.

This clonotype occurred many times. The chain carries TRBV29-1 and TRBJ1-2; D is uncertain. Germline lookup yields CDR1 SQVTM and CDR2 ANQGSEA. The CDR3 consists of 16 residues. V was pared by 2 bases and J by 3 bases, with 19 bases between. CDR3 loop: CSVEILNLAQDYGYTF. The CDR3 DNA sequence: TGCAGCGTTGAAATTCTTAACCTAGCTCAAGACTATGGCTACACCTTC. The whole variable domain, filled in from reference TRBV29-1 and TRBJ1-2, reads SAVISQKPSRDICQRGTSLTIQCQVDSQVTMMFWYRQQPGQSLTLIATANQGSEATYESGFVIDKFPISRPNLTFSTLTVSNMSPEDSSIYLCSVEILNLAQDYGYTFGSGTRLTVV.

This clonotype was detected ten times or more. This chain links TRBV6-1 with TRBJ1-2; D may be TRBD1 (5 bases). This CDR3 contains 12 residues. The V gene's germline CDR1 is MNHNS and CDR2 SASEGT. Trimming took 3 bases from V and 4 from J, leaving 6 bases between them. Here the CDR3 reads CASSDRVYGYTF. The CDR3 nucleotides are TGTGCCAGCAGTGACAGGGTCTATGGCTACACCTTC.

Points on this clonotype: Just one base apart from a much larger clone, this may be a read error. The chain has TRBV12-3 or TRBV12-4 and TRBJ1-5, with TRBD1 as a possible D gene (5 bases). The CDR3 has 13 amino acids. CDR3 DNA: TGTCCCAGCACTCCCGGGGCATTGCAGCCCCAGCATTTT. Translation: CPSTPGALQPQHF.

In the case of this clonotype: One end of the junction does not line up with germline, which may come from a read error. The rearrangement uses TRBV12-3 or TRBV12-4 and TRBJ1-1, with TRBD1 as a possible D gene (5 bases). CDR3 length: 13 amino acids. This CDR3 reads CASNLGVNTGAFF. In nucleotides, the CDR3 is TGTGCCAGCAACCTGGGGGTTAACACTGGAGCTTTCTTT.

On this clonotype itself: An end of the junction does not agree with germline; a read error may underlie this. The chain couples TRBV29-1 to TRBJ2-2, with D maybe TRBD2 (5 bases). Looked up from germline, CDR1 is SQVTM and CDR2 is ANQGSEA. The CDR3 contains 13 residues. The CDR3 nucleotides are TGCAGCGTTGTGAGCCAGAACGCCGGGGAGCTGCTTTTT. Encoded protein: CSVVSQNAGELLF.

On this clonotype itself: A much larger clone is a single base away; this may be a read error. CDR3 nucleotides: TGCAGCGTAGACATGGACAGGAGTAATGAGCAGTTCTTC. It encodes CSVDMDRSNEQFF. The chain carries TRBV29-1 and TRBJ2-1; 7 bases line up with TRBD1. Germline assignment: CDR1 SQVTM and CDR2 ANQGSEA. V gave up 6 bases and J gave up 7 bases; unmatched junction bases: 9. This CDR3 spans 13 amino acids.

This clonotype has at least ten counts. The chain joins TRBV5-4 to TRBJ1-2; 9 nucleotides align to TRBD1. The CDR3 has 16 residues. Germline loops: CDR1 SGHNT, CDR2 YYREEE (reference sequence). Trimming took 4 bases from V and 6 from J; bases not matched to a gene: 13. The CDR3: CASSKPTLGQGNGYTF. Written as DNA, the CDR3 is TGTGCCAGCAGCAAACCTACCTTGGGACAGGGAAATGGCTACACCTTC.

This rearrangement joins TRBV30 to TRBJ2-7; 11 bases line up with TRBD1. CDR3 length: 14 amino acids. Trimming took 4 bases from V and 3 from J; bases not matched to a gene: 5. Germline V lookup: CDR1 GTSNPN, CDR2 SVGIG (reference sequence). The CDR3 region has the DNA TGTGCCTGGAATCCGGGACAGGGGGGCTACGAGCAGTACTTC. Translation gives CAWNPGQGGYEQYF.

With regard to this clonotype: Here the CDR3 omits its conserved ending phenylalanine or tryptophan, so a read error is the likely source. The DNA is omitted, as the CDR3 cannot be located on it reliably, and the CDR3 follows TCRdb's listing. V and J are TRBV11-3 and TRBJ1-1; the table names TRBD1, a call not compared with the DNA. Ends included, the CDR3 has 13 residues. The germline gives CDR1 SGHNT, CDR2 YENEEA. CDR3 sequence reads: CASSLTGNTETFL.

In regard to this clonotype: This likely comes from a read error, as the CDR3 has no conserved phenylalanine or tryptophan at its end. The DNA is omitted, as the CDR3 cannot be located on it reliably, and the CDR3 follows TCRdb's listing. The gene calls are TRBV11-2 and TRBJ2-7; the table calls TRBD1, which could not be checked here. Per germline, CDR1 SGHAT and CDR2 FQNNGV. The CDR3 comprises 16 residues, both ends counted. The CDR3 spells CAGSLGTPTGVYERYL.